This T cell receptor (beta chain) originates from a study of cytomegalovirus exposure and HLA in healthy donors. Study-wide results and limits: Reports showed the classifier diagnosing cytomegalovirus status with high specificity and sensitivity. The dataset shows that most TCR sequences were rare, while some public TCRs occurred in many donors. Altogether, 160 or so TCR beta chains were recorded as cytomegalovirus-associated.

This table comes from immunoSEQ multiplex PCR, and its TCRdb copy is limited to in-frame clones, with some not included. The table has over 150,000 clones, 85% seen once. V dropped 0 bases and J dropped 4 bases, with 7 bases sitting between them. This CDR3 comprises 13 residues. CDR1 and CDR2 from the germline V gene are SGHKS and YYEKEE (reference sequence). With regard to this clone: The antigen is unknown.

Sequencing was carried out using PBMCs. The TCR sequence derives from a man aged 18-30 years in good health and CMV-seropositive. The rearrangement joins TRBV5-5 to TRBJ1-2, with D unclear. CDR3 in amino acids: CASSLDNSYGYTF. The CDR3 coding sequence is TGTGCCAGCAGCTTGGACAATTCCTATGGCTACACCTTC.